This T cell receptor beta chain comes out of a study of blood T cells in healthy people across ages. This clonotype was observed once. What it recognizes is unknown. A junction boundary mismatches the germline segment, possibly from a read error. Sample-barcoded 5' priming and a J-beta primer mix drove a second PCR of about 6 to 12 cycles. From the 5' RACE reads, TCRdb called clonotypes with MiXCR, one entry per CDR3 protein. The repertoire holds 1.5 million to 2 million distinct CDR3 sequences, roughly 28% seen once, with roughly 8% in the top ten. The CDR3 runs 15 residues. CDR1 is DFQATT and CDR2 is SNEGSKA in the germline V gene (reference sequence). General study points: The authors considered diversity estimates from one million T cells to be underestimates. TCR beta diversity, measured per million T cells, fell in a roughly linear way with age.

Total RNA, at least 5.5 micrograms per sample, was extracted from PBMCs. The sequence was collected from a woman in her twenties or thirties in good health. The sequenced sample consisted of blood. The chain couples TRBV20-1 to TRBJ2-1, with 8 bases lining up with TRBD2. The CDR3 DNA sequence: TGCAGTGTTAGAGATACCCTAGCGGGCTACAATGAGCAGTTCTTC. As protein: CSVRDTLAGYNEQFF.